Here is one T cell receptor beta chain with its context. Its antigen is not identified. Germline V gene lookup returns CDR1 SGHVS and CDR2 FNYEAQ. This CDR3 contains 14 residues. V lost 5 bases and J 4 bases, leaving 12 bases between the germline ends. Only in-frame clones appear in the TCRdb table, and some are missing; sequencing was by immunoSEQ multiplex PCR. The table shows roughly 660,000 clones, with 90% occurring only once. These data are taken from a study of shared clonotypes between healthy human individuals. Pooled CD45RO+ cells and CCR7-negative CD45RA+ TemRA cells made up CD8 memory. Study conclusions and caveats: Compared with memory subsets, naive subsets generally had larger estimated richness.

The sequence came from a young man in good health. Some clones in this sample may be carry-over from other donors' samples. Sequencing was performed on memory CD8+ T cells from PBMCs. Subset defined: CD45RO+ cells pooled with CCR7-negative TemRA cells. The chain employs TRBV7-6 and TRBJ1-5; D perhaps matches TRBD1 (5 bases). The CDR3: CASSPLEGNQPQHF. DNA for the CDR3: TGTGCCAGCAGCCCCTTGGAGGGGAATCAGCCCCAGCATTTT.